Sequencing of this T cell receptor (beta chain) was carried out in a study of T cells after yellow fever vaccination. Study summary: Fractions low in cell number were prepared with SMART-Seq v4 Ultra Low Input.

Trimming took off 3 bases at V and 0 bases at J, with 12 bases between the two ends. The CDR3 length is 15 residues. Germline-derived CDR1 and CDR2 are ENHRY and SYGVKD. This clonotype has just a few counts. Antigen: not known. Overall study results and limits: There was a possibility that FACS-sorted repertoires contained abundant clonotypes contaminating from the bulk population. The booster response re-showed most primary clones: around 97% CD4, more than 80% CD8.

TCRdb reprocessed the 5' RACE reads via MiXCR and lists one record per CDR3 protein. The repertoire holds approximately 330,000 distinct CDR3 sequences, approximately 4% seen once, with just under 25% in the top ten. The TCR originated in a man aged 18 to 30 who received the YFV17D yellow fever vaccine. The chain carries TRBV10-3 and TRBJ2-7; D unclear. The sample consisted of PBMCs, taken 5 days after the yellow fever booster vaccination. CDR3 loop: CAISDPALLSYEQYF. CDR3 sequence (DNA): TGTGCCATCAGTGACCCCGCTCTTCTCTCCTACGAGCAGTACTTC.